These 15 T cell receptor beta chains were sequenced from one sample in a study of OX40 agonist ivuxolimab in advanced cancers. TCRdb's table, derived via immunoSEQ multiplex PCR, lists solely in-frame clones and lacks some. Of roughly 35,000 clones in the sample, roughly four fifths were seen once. Source: CD4+ or CD8+ T cells sorted from blood, taken in a trial of the OX40 agonist ivuxolimab. These receptors were taken from an adult with an advanced solid tumor such as melanoma, head and neck, liver or kidney cancer.

This clone has just a few counts. The chain couples TRBV7-6 to TRBJ1-1, with D possibly matching TRBD1 (5 bases). The CDR3 is made up of 13 amino acids. Trimming stripped 6 bases from V and 4 bases from J, with 12 bases between. Looked up from germline, CDR1 is SGHVS and CDR2 is FNYEAQ. CDR3 amino acids: CASSRTGTTEAFF. In DNA, the CDR3 is TGTGCCAGCAGTCGCACAGGCACCACTGAAGCTTTCTTT.

This chain connects TRBV30 to TRBJ1-6, with TRBD1 as a possible D gene (6 bases). Trimming stripped 0 bases from V and 3 bases from J, with 9 bases between. Germline CDR1 GTSNPN, CDR2 SVGIG (reference sequence). This CDR3 contains 15 residues. CDR3 DNA sequence: TGTGCCTGGAGTGTACTACAGGGCTATAATTCACCCCTCCACTTT. Amino acid sequence: CAWSVLQGYNSPLHF. Full variable domain (missing parts from reference TRBV30 and TRBJ1-6): SQTIHQWPATLVQPVGSPLSLECTVEGTSNPNLYWYRQAAGRGLQLLFYSVGIGQISSEVPQNLSASRPQDRQFILSSKKLLLSDSGFYLCAWSVLQGYNSPLHFGNGTRLTVT.

The chain uses TRBV12-5 and TRBJ2-7; no clear D. CDR1 and CDR2 from the germline V gene are LGHNT and FRNRAP. V was pared by 5 bases and J by 2 bases, with 13 bases between. There are 14 residues in the CDR3. In DNA form, the CDR3 reads TGTGCTAGTGGTGCTGGAGTACCCCCCTACGAGCAGTACTTC. This sequence encodes CASGAGVPPYEQYF.

Only one count was recorded for this clone. The CDR3 loop is CASSLQGALSEAFF. CDR3 bases: TGCGCCAGCAGCTTGCAGGGGGCGCTATCTGAAGCTTTCTTT. The chain couples TRBV5-1 to TRBJ1-1, with 8 bases that match TRBD1. This CDR3 is 14 amino acids long. Germline-derived CDR1 and CDR2 are SGHRS and YFSETQ. The J segment lost 6 bases and the V segment lost 1 base, leaving 5 bases of the junction unmatched.

This clone has only a few counts. This sequence joins TRBV7-9 and TRBJ1-1; D unresolved. V lost 1 base and J lost 4, with 10 bases in between. Germline CDR1 is SEHNR and CDR2 is FQNEAQ (reference sequence). The length of the CDR3 is 14 residues. For the CDR3, the DNA is TGTGCCAGCAGCTTAGTTTCCATGGGCACTGAAGCTTTCTTT. Translating gives CASSLVSMGTEAFF.

This clone was observed a single time. The CDR3 sequence is CASSLAGGTDTQYF. The CDR3 DNA follows: TGTGCCAGCAGTCTAGCGGGGGGCACAGATACGCAGTATTTT. This sequence joins TRBV6-4 and TRBJ2-3, with 10 bases matching TRBD2. The CDR3 consists of 14 residues. CDR1 and CDR2 (germline): MRHNA, SNTAGT. V dropped 5 bases and J dropped 1; count of bases not matched to a gene: 0.

The V and J genes are TRBV27 and TRBJ2-7; 7 bases fit TRBD1. The CDR3 spans 16 residues. CDR1 MNHEY and CDR2 SMNVEV come from the germline V gene (reference sequence). With V trimmed by 3 bases and J by 0 bases, 8 bases remained unmatched. CDR3 loop: CASSLVGGSSSYEQYF. The CDR3 DNA reads TGTGCCAGCAGTTTGGTAGGGGGCAGCAGCTCCTACGAGCAGTACTTC.

J is TRBJ2-3 and V is TRBV5-1, with 11 positions matching TRBD2. The CDR3 loop spans 18 amino acids. Unmatched junction bases numbered 9, after V lost 2 bases and J lost 1 base. Germline V gene lookup returns CDR1 SGHRS and CDR2 YFSETQ. This chain's CDR3 is CASSFGLAGGVGTDTQYF. CDR3 in DNA: TGCGCCAGCAGCTTTGGTCTAGCGGGGGGTGTGGGCACAGATACGCAGTATTTT.

The V and J genes are TRBV6-5 and TRBJ2-6; TRBD2 matches 8 bases. From germline, CDR1 is MNHEY and CDR2 SVGAGI. This CDR3 is built from 14 residues. With 8 bases clipped from V and 2 bases from J, the junction kept 2 bases outside the gene matches. CDR3: CASRGGAGANVLTF. As DNA, the CDR3 is TGTGCCAGCCGGGGGGGGGCTGGGGCCAACGTCCTGACTTTC.

The V and J genes are TRBV29-1 and TRBJ2-7; 8 positions agree with TRBD1. Unmatched junction bases numbered 3, after V lost 3 bases and J lost 5 bases. This CDR3 comprises 12 residues. Germline V gives CDR1 SQVTM, CDR2 ANQGSEA. CDR3 region: CSVDQGANEQYF. Here the CDR3 DNA reads TGCAGCGTTGACCAGGGGGCAAACGAGCAGTACTTC.

V gene TRBV9 combines with J gene TRBJ2-1; tentatively, D is TRBD1 or TRBD2 (5 bases each). Trimming took 5 bases from V and 3 from J, leaving 12 bases between them. The germline V gene has CDR1 SGDLS and CDR2 YYNGEE. CDR3 size: 14 residues. CDR3 coding DNA: TGTGCCAGCAGTACCGGGACCCGCTACAATGAGCAGTTCTTC. Translating gives CASSTGTRYNEQFF.

This clone was seen a handful of times. V is TRBV6-1 and J is TRBJ1-3; D perhaps matches TRBD1 (6 bases). Trimming pared 5 bases from V and 3 bases from J, leaving 14 bases between. The CDR3 totals 15 residues. Germline CDR1 reads MNHNS; CDR2 reads SASEGT. The CDR3 sequence is CASSPRQEGGNTIYF. CDR3 DNA sequence: TGTGCCAGCAGTCCCCGACAGGAAGGTGGAAACACCATATATTTT.

The J gene is TRBJ1-6, the V gene TRBV11-1; D is undetermined. Trimming pared 5 bases from V and 8 bases from J, leaving 16 bases between. From germline, CDR1 is SGHAT and CDR2 FQDESV (reference sequence). CDR3 length: 15 amino acids. CDR3 residues: CASSEGVVTDSPLHF. The CDR3 bases are TGTGCCAGCAGCGAAGGAGTAGTTACCGATTCACCCCTCCACTTT.

The chain employs TRBV7-8 and TRBJ1-2; 9 nucleotides align to TRBD1. This CDR3 comprises 14 residues. Trimming at V came to 5 bases and at J to 3 bases, leaving 4 bases not matched to a gene. Per the germline V gene, CDR1 is SGHVS and CDR2 is FQNEAQ. The CDR3 protein is CASSPGQGYYGYTF. In DNA form, the CDR3 reads TGTGCCAGCAGCCCAGGACAGGGGTACTATGGCTACACCTTC.

This chain joins TRBV7-9 and TRBJ2-7; D gene uncertain. This CDR3 contains 12 residues. With 5 bases removed from V and 4 bases from J, the gap between germline ends came to 9 bases. Germline V lookup: CDR1 SEHNR, CDR2 FQNEAQ (reference sequence). The CDR3 reads CASSVGDYEQYF. In DNA form, the CDR3 reads TGTGCCAGCAGCGTGGGTGATTACGAGCAGTACTTC.